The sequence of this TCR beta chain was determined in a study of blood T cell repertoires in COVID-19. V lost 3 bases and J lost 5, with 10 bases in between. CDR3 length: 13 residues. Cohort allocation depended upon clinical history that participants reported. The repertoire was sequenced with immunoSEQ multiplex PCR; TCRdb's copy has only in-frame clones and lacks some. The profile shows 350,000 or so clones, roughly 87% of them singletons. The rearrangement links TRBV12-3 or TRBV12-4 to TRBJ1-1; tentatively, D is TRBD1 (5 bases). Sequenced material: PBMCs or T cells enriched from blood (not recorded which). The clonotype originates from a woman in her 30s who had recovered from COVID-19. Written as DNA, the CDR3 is TGTGCCAGCAGTTTTACGGAGGGGACTGAAGCTTTCTTT. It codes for CASSFTEGTEAFF.